This T cell receptor beta chain was sequenced during a study of blood T cell repertoires in COVID-19 (dated by TCRdb to the early 2020s). With regard to the full study: The collaborator samples originated in the United States, Italy and Spain and spanned the acute and convalescent phases of COVID-19. The material from the prospective study consisted of cDNA or gDNA derived from T cells, B-cell-depleted T cells, or PBMCs. Subjects who had been exposed to COVID-19, were actively infected with it, or had recovered from it provided the deeply sampled blood TCRbeta repertoires that made up the dataset. The repertoires were made available in a free public database intended to serve as a resource for research on the immune response to SARS-CoV-2. Samples came from the ongoing ImmuneRACE study (first 160 participants) plus 1,254 subjects from 6 global collaborators. Nearly every sample came with metadata listing a de-identified subject ID, COVID-19 status, age in years and sex. Where available, HLA class I and class II types were taken from metadata supplied by the sample provider and were not determined by assay-based typing. What the work shows at the level of the full study, not this receptor alone: The amount of clinical and demographic metadata varied by source and participant and was provided uncurated.

This clone was found a few times. Its antigen has not been determined. No base qualities exist here, and no much larger clone lies one base off it. TCRbeta CDR3 regions were amplified from genomic DNA using the immunoSEQ Assay, a bias-controlled multiplex PCR. Concerning the study's data processing: The number of nucleated cells in each sample was estimated from the amplification of reference gene primers within the assay. To quantify the absolute abundance of each unique TCRbeta CDR3 rearrangement, sequence reads were collapsed and filtered. For each sample, productive Simpson clonality was calculated as the square root of Simpson's diversity index over productive rearrangements. Sourced from immuneACCESS, this table was stored by TCRdb with only in-frame sequences that have V and J called. A share of the clones is absent; for the studies checked, an unresolved V gene accounts for under half, and the remainder has no known explanation. V, J and clone size derive from that table, while D and trimming were established from the DNA sequence. For this sample the table gives about 240,000 clones, of which about nine tenths were detected only once. Approximately 7.9% of the sample lies in the top ten.

Another Seattle source contributed samples from volunteer blood donors who had recovered from COVID-19. Collaborating institutions collected whole blood in K2EDTA tubes following their own protocols. For TCRbeta analysis, collaborators shipped samples in one of three forms: frozen whole blood, isolated PBMCs, or DNA extracted from either of those sample types. From the cysteine up to the phenylalanine, the CDR3 has a length of 14 residues. Left in the record is the CDR3 DNA by itself, 42 bases read in frame from the first base. Trimming costs V 8 bases and J 4 bases, and their ends lie 15 bases apart. CDR1 is given as MNHNS and CDR2 as SASEGT, both from the germline V gene.

Sequenced sample: peripheral blood. This receptor was identified in a man aged 55-75 years who had recovered from COVID-19. This sequence uses TRBV6-1 and TRBJ1-3; TRBD1 could be the D gene, as 5 bases match. The nucleotide sequence reads TGTGCCAGCTCCCTCGGGGGGAGAGGAAACACCATATATTTT. Translated, this is CASSLGGRGNTIYF.